The 24 T cell receptor beta chains below all came from one sample that was sequenced in a study of shared clonotypes between healthy human individuals. Libraries were prepared by immunoSEQ multiplex PCR; TCRdb keeps only in-frame clonotypes and omits some of them. Of roughly 2 million clones listed, approximately 94% were seen once; the top ten hold about 1.1%. CD45RO-negative, CCR7-selected cells formed the naive CD8 fraction, which excluded terminally differentiated effector memory CD45RA+ cells. Sequenced sample: naive CD8+ T cells sorted from blood. The receptors shown here come from a man aged 18 to 29 in good health.

The V gene is TRBV27, the J gene TRBJ2-1, with D possibly TRBD2 on 6 matching bases. Between the trimmed V and J ends, which lost 1 base and 2 bases, there was a span of 12 bases. This CDR3 has 16 residues. Germline CDR1 is MNHEY and CDR2 is SMNVEV (reference sequence). CDR3 DNA sequence: TGTGCCAGCAGTTTATTCGGGGCGGGGACCTACAATGAGCAGTTCTTC. Residues: CASSLFGAGTYNEQFF.

The rearrangement uses TRBV4-3 and TRBJ2-7, with no clear D. The V end lost 3 bases, the J end lost 1 base, and 13 bases lay between the germline ends. The CDR3 loop spans 15 amino acids. The V gene's germline CDR1 is LGHNA and CDR2 YSLEER. This CDR3 reads CASSQAYGASYEQYF. The CDR3 bases are TGCGCCAGCAGCCAGGCCTACGGCGCGTCCTACGAGCAGTACTTC.

The genes are TRBV5-5 and TRBJ2-7; D is possibly TRBD1 (6 bases). With 4 bases removed from V and 3 bases from J, the gap between germline ends came to 14 bases. This CDR3 is 14 amino acids long. The germline CDR1 and CDR2 sequences are SGHKS and YYEKEE (reference sequence). In DNA form, the CDR3 reads TGTGCCAGCAGCCACGGTCAGGGGCTCTACGAGCAGTACTTC. Amino acids: CASSHGQGLYEQYF.

The rearrangement links TRBV6-5 to TRBJ2-5; 8 nucleotides match TRBD2. This CDR3 is 14 amino acids long. Germline V gene sequence: CDR1 MNHEY, CDR2 SVGAGI. The ends lost 5 bases at V and 5 bases at J; junction bases unmatched: 7. The CDR3 protein is CASSATGGVETQYF. The CDR3 bases are TGTGCCAGCAGTGCCACGGGGGGGGTTGAGACCCAGTACTTC.

The genes are TRBV27 and TRBJ2-5; 10 bases are a match to TRBD2. Looked up from germline, CDR1 is MNHEY and CDR2 is SMNVEV (reference sequence). This CDR3 comprises 15 residues. The junction had 2 bases not matched to a gene; V was cut back by 2 bases and J by 2 bases. The DNA of the CDR3 is TGTGCCAGCAGTTTAAAGCGGGGGGGACAAGAGACCCAGTACTTC. Amino acid sequence: CASSLKRGGQETQYF.

The chain carries TRBV10-3 and TRBJ1-1; unclear D gene. CDR1 ENHRY and CDR2 SYGVKD come from the germline V gene. Trimming cost V 2 bases and J 1 base, with 8 bases left between them. This CDR3 has 14 amino acids. The CDR3 is CAISETRGNTEAFF. Written as DNA, the CDR3 is TGTGCCATCAGTGAGACCAGAGGGAACACTGAAGCTTTCTTT.

In this sample, this clone turned up a few times. The V call is TRBV9, the J call TRBJ1-6; tentatively, D is TRBD1 (5 bases). The V end was cut by 4 bases, the J end by 8 bases, with 16 bases between. Germline values: CDR1 SGDLS, CDR2 YYNGEE. The CDR3 contains 15 residues. The CDR3 DNA reads TGTGCCAGCAGCTTCACCTCGGGGGGTGATTCACCCCTCCACTTT. Amino acid sequence: CASSFTSGGDSPLHF.

Only one count was recorded for this clone. J is TRBJ2-3 and V is TRBV6-5; D unresolved. The germline V and J ends were trimmed by 11 bases and 0 bases, with 12 bases remaining between them. The germline CDR1 and CDR2 sequences are MNHEY and SVGAGI. The CDR3 spans 13 residues. The CDR3 loop is CARPPTSTDTQYF. The CDR3 bases are TGTGCCCGACCCCCAACTAGCACAGATACGCAGTATTTT.

The V call is TRBV4-1, the J call TRBJ2-1; TRBD2 aligns across 8 bases. CDR1 is MGHRA, CDR2 YSYEKL, per germline. The V gene end was trimmed by 4 bases and the J gene end by 7 bases; junction bases not matched to a gene: 6. The CDR3 runs to 14 residues. CDR3 DNA: TGCGCCAGCAGCCTAGACGGGGGGGTTAATGAGCAGTTCTTC. As protein: CASSLDGGVNEQFF.

Points on this clone: The sample has other DNA sequences that encode this CDR3 too. The V call is TRBV27, the J call TRBJ1-1; D is ambiguous. Germline values: CDR1 MNHEY, CDR2 SMNVEV (reference sequence). V was cut by 3 bases and J by 0 bases, with 8 bases left in between. This CDR3 comprises 14 residues. The CDR3 protein is CASSFMGVNTEAFF. The CDR3 bases are TGTGCCAGCAGTTTCATGGGCGTGAACACTGAAGCTTTCTTT.

The chain joins TRBV10-3 to TRBJ1-6, with 7 bases that match TRBD1. With V trimmed by 4 bases and J by 8 bases, 5 bases remained unmatched. Looked up from germline, CDR1 is ENHRY and CDR2 is SYGVKD. The CDR3 is 14 residues long. Here the CDR3 reads CAISGDRDYSPLHF. The CDR3 DNA reads as TGTGCCATCAGTGGTGACAGGGATTATTCACCCCTCCACTTT.

The chain is built from TRBV28 and TRBJ2-5; D is perhaps TRBD1 (6 bases). The CDR3 extends over 14 amino acids. The germline V gene encodes CDR1 MDHEN and CDR2 SYDVKM. Between the trimmed V and J ends, which lost 6 bases and 4 bases, there was a span of 15 bases. CDR3 protein: CASSRTDAIETQYF. In DNA, the CDR3 is TGTGCCAGCAGCCGGACAGACGCCATAGAGACCCAGTACTTC.

The DNA of the CDR3 is TGTGCCAGCAGTGAGGATCGGGACACCTTC. Translation gives CASSEDRDTF. The chain has TRBV2 and TRBJ1-2; D is unclear. With 3 bases removed from V and 12 bases from J, the gap between germline ends came to 8 bases. This CDR3 contains 10 residues. From germline, CDR1 is SNHLY and CDR2 FYNNEI.

This clone was seen once. The rearrangement uses TRBV13 and TRBJ1-4; the D is unclear. CDR1 is PRHDT, CDR2 FYEKMQ, per germline (reference sequence). The CDR3 has 14 amino acids. Trimming stripped 0 bases from V and 8 bases from J, with 10 bases between. The CDR3 sequence: CASSLGESYEKLFF. CDR3 nucleotides: TGTGCCAGCAGCTTAGGGGAATCCTACGAAAAACTGTTTTTT.

This chain uses TRBV13 with TRBJ1-4; 9 bases map to TRBD1. The CDR3 totals 15 residues. After removal of 5 bases from V and 7 bases from J, the junction contained 8 bases not matched to a gene. CDR1 and CDR2 from the germline V gene are PRHDT and FYEKMQ (reference sequence). The CDR3 region is CASSPRRTGAEKLFF. The CDR3 DNA sequence: TGTGCCAGCAGCCCCCGGAGGACAGGGGCTGAAAAACTGTTTTTT.

A remark on this clone: The same CDR3 also results from other DNA sequences found in this sample. The chain links TRBV9 to TRBJ2-3; the match to TRBD2 covers 10 bases. V was pared by 4 bases and J by 1 base, with 3 bases of the junction left unmatched. The CDR3 consists of 15 residues. Per germline, CDR1 SGDLS and CDR2 YYNGEE. CDR3 region: CASSSSGGGTDTQYF. The DNA for the CDR3 is TGTGCCAGCAGCTCAAGCGGGGGGGGCACAGATACGCAGTATTTT.

The V and J genes are TRBV6-6 and TRBJ2-7, with D possibly being TRBD1 (5 bases). V was shortened by 2 bases and J by 2 bases, with 13 bases between the two germline ends. CDR1 is MNHNY, CDR2 SVGAGI, per germline (reference sequence). CDR3 length equals 15 residues. CDR3 bases: TGTGCCAGCAGTTACGTGCAGGGTGTACCCTACGAGCAGTACTTC. Translated, it gives CASSYVQGVPYEQYF.

The chain links TRBV9 to TRBJ1-6; D gene uncertain. Germline V gives CDR1 SGDLS, CDR2 YYNGEE. CDR3 size: 13 residues. Trimming cost V 0 bases and J 10 bases, with 8 bases left between them. CDR3 loop: CASSVDPGSPLHF. Written as DNA, the CDR3 is TGTGCCAGCAGCGTAGATCCGGGATCACCCCTCCACTTT.

The chain has TRBV5-1 and TRBJ2-7, with 7 bases identical to TRBD2. Germline values: CDR1 SGHRS, CDR2 YFSETQ. J gave up 6 bases and V 5 bases, and 14 bases lay outside the gene matches. This CDR3 has 15 amino acids. The CDR3 nucleotides are TGCGCCAGCAGTTTCAAATGGGAGGGAGTAAGCGAGCAGTACTTC. This translates into CASSFKWEGVSEQYF.

The gene calls are TRBV6-5 and TRBJ2-1; 10 bases are shared with TRBD2. The CDR3 loop spans 15 amino acids. Germline loops: CDR1 MNHEY, CDR2 SVGAGI. Trimming took 2 bases from V and 8 from J; bases not matched to a gene: 6. The CDR3 bases are TGTGCCAGCAGTTACGCGAGCGGGAGGGCCGATGAGCAGTTCTTC. Amino acids: CASSYASGRADEQFF.

The J gene is TRBJ2-1, the V gene TRBV9; 9 bases map to TRBD2. V trimming: 0 bases; J trimming: 7 bases; junction bases outside the gene matches: 8. This CDR3 contains 16 residues. Germline assignment: CDR1 SGDLS and CDR2 YYNGEE. The chain's CDR3 is CASSVDRLADRNEQFF. In DNA form, the CDR3 reads TGTGCCAGCAGCGTAGATCGACTAGCGGACCGGAATGAGCAGTTCTTC.

This chain uses TRBV7-9 with TRBJ1-1; no reliable D call. The CDR3 covers 15 residues. CDR1 SEHNR and CDR2 FQNEAQ come from the germline V gene (reference sequence). V lost 5 bases and J 6 bases, leaving 19 bases between the germline ends. CDR3 sequence: CASSSPGYGGPEAFF. The CDR3 region has the DNA TGTGCCAGCAGCAGTCCGGGGTATGGTGGCCCTGAAGCTTTCTTT. Drawing the rest from reference TRBV7-9 and TRBJ1-1, the complete variable domain is DTGVSQNPRHKITKRGQNVTFRCDPISEHNRLYWYRQTLGQGPEFLTYFQNEAQLEKSRLLSDRFSAERPKGSFSTLEIQRTEQGDSAMYLCASSSPGYGGPEAFFGQGTRLTVV.

This clone was observed once. The chain couples TRBV4-2 to TRBJ2-7; 10 bases agree with TRBD2. The V gene's germline CDR1 is LGHNA and CDR2 YNFKEQ. The CDR3 totals 15 residues. Trimming cost V 4 bases and J 2 bases; bases outside gene matches: 5. In DNA, the CDR3 is TGTGCCAGCAGCCTCCGGACTAGCGGTACCTACGAGCAGTACTTC. Its translation is CASSLRTSGTYEQYF.

The rearrangement joins TRBV28 to TRBJ1-1; 7 bases are shared with TRBD1. Looked up from germline, CDR1 is MDHEN and CDR2 is SYDVKM. Losses at the gene ends were 5 bases for V and 3 bases for J; bases not matched to a gene: 3. The CDR3 runs to 13 residues. The CDR3 nucleotides are TGTGCCAGCAGTGTCGACAGGGACACTGAAGCTTTCTTT. Translation gives CASSVDRDTEAFF. The full variable domain, its missing parts supplied by reference TRBV28 and TRBJ1-1, is DVKVTQSSRYLVKRTGEKVFLECVQDMDHENMFWYRQDPGLGLRLIYFSYDVKMKEKGDIPEGYSVSREKKERFSLILESASTNQTSMYLCASSVDRDTEAFFGQGTRLTVV.